This record covers a single T cell receptor beta chain. No antigen is known for it. The record originates from a study of shared clonotypes between healthy human individuals. Study-level results: What naive subsets generally showed was a larger estimated richness than memory subsets showed. Clonotype sharing among donors was thought likely to change with sequencing depth. Clonotypes that were shared across a handful of donors made up roughly 5% of naive CD4 clonotypes.

Replicate sorted-subset PCRs were loaded with approximately 200 ng DNA, 30,000 or so T cell genomes. Measured with immunoSEQ multiplex PCR; TCRdb has only the in-frame clones, and not every one. Among hundreds of thousands of clones, around 78% were seen once, and the ten largest hold around 1.8%. After removal of 4 bases from V and 8 bases from J, the junction contained 5 bases not matched to a gene. CDR3 length: 13 residues. Germline loops: CDR1 SGHDT, CDR2 YYEEEE. The chain uses TRBV5-6 and TRBJ2-1, with 8 positions matching TRBD2. This sequence originates from a woman aged 30 to 39 in good health. Sequencing input: memory CD4+ T cells sorted from blood. This sample's subset: CD45RA-negative fraction. This chain's CDR3 is CASSPRTSHEQFF. The CDR3 DNA sequence: TGTGCCAGCAGCCCCCGGACTAGCCATGAGCAGTTCTTC.